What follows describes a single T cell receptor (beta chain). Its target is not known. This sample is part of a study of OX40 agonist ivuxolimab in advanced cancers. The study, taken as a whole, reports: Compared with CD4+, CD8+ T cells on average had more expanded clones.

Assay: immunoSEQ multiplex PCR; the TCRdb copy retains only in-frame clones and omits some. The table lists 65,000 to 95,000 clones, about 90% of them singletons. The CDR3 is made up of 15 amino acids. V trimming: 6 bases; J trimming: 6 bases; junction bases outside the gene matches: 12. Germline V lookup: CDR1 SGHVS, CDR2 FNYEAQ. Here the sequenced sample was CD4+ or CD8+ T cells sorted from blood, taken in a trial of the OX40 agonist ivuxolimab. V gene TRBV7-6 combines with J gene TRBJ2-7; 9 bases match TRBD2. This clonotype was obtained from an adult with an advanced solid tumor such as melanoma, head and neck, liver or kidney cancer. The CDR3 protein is CASSPGTSRTFEQYF. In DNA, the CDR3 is TGTGCCAGCAGTCCCGGGACTAGCAGGACCTTCGAGCAGTACTTC.